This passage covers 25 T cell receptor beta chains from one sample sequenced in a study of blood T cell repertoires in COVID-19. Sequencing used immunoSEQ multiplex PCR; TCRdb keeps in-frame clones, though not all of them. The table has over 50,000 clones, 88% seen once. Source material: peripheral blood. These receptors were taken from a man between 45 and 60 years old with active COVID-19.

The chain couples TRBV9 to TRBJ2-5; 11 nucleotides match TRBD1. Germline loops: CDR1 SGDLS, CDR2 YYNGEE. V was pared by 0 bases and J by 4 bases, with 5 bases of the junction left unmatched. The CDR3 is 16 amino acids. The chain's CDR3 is CASSVGGQGVLETQYF. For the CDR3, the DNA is TGTGCCAGCAGCGTAGGGGGACAGGGGGTGTTAGAGACCCAGTACTTC.

Here the CDR3 reads CAQIRGGKGELFF. CDR3 sequence (DNA): TGTGCCCAAATTAGGGGGGGCAAGGGGGAGCTGTTTTTT. The chain carries TRBV30 and TRBJ2-2; a weak D match, TRBD2 (7 bases). V was trimmed by 8 bases and J by 8 bases, leaving 18 bases between them. CDR3 length equals 13 residues. In germline, CDR1 is GTSNPN, CDR2 SVGIG (reference sequence).

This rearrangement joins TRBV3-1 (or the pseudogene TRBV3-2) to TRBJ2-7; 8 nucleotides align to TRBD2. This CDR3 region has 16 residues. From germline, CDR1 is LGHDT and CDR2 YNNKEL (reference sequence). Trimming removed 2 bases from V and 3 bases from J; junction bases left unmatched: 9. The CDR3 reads CASSQNWTSPHYEQYF. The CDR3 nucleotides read TGTGCCAGCAGCCAAAACTGGACTAGCCCCCACTACGAGCAGTACTTC.

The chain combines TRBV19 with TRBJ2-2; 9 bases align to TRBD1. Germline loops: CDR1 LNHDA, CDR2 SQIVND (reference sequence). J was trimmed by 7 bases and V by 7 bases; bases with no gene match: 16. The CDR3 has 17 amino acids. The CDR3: CASTTTPGQGGFGELFF. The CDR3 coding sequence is TGTGCCAGTACCACTACTCCGGGACAGGGAGGCTTCGGGGAGCTGTTTTTT.

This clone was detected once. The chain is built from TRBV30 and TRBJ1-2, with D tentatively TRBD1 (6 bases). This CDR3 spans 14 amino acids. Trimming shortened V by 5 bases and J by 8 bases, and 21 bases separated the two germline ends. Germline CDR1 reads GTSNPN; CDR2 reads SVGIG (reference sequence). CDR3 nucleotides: TGTGCCTGGGACAAGGGAGGGGGGCTGAGAGGCTACACCTTC. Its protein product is CAWDKGGGLRGYTF.

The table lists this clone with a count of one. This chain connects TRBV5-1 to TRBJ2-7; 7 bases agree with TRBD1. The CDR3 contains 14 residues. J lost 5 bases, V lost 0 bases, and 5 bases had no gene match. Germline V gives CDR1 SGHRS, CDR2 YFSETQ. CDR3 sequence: CASSLAGTAHEQYF. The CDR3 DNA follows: TGCGCCAGCAGCTTGGCTGGGACAGCCCACGAGCAGTACTTC. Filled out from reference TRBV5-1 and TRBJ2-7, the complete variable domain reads KAGVTQTPRYLIKTRGQQVTLSCSPISGHRSVSWYQQTPGQGLQFLFEYFSETQRNKGNFPGRFSGRQFSNSRSEMNVSTLELGDSALYLCASSLAGTAHEQYFGPGTRLTVT.

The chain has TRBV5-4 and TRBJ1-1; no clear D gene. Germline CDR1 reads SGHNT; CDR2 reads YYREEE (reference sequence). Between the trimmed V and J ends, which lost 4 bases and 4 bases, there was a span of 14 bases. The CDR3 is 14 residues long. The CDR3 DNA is TGTGCCAGCAGCCCCGCACAGAGATTCACTGAAGCTTTCTTT. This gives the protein CASSPAQRFTEAFF.

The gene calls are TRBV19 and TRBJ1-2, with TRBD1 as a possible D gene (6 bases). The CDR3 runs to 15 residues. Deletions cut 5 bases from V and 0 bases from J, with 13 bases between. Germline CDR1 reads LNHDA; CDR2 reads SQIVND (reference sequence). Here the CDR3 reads CASSASQGPNYGYTF. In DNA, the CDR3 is TGTGCCAGTAGTGCCTCACAGGGCCCTAACTATGGCTACACCTTC.

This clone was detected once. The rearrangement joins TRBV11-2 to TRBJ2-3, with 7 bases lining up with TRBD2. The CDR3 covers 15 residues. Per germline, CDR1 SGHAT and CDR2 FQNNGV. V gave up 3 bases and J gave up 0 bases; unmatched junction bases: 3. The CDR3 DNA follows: TGTGCCAGCAGCTTCGGGACTACTAGCACAGATACGCAGTATTTT. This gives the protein CASSFGTTSTDTQYF. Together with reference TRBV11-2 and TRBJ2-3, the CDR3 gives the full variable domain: EAGVAQSPRYKIIEKRQSVAFWCNPISGHATLYWYQQILGQGPKLLIQFQNNGVVDDSQLPKDRFSAERLKGVDSTLKIQPAKLEDSAVYLCASSFGTTSTDTQYFGPGTRLTVL.

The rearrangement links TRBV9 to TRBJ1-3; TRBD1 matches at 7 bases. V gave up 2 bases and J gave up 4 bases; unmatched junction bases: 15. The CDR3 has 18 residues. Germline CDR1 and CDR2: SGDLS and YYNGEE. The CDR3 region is CASSVRTGQGLAGNTIYF. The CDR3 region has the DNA TGTGCCAGCAGCGTCCGGACAGGCCAAGGTCTGGCGGGAAACACCATATATTTT. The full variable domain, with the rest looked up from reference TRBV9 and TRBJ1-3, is DSGVTQTPKHLITATGQRVTLRCSPRSGDLSVYWYQQSLDQGLQFLIQYYNGEERAKGNILERFSAQQFPDLHSELNLSSLELGDSALYFCASSVRTGQGLAGNTIYFGEGSWLTVV.

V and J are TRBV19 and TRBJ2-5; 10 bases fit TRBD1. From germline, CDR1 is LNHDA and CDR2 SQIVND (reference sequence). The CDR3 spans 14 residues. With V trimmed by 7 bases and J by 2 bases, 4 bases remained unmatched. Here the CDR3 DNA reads TGTGCCAGTAAGCCGGGACAGGGGCAAGAGACCCAGTACTTC. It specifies CASKPGQGQETQYF.

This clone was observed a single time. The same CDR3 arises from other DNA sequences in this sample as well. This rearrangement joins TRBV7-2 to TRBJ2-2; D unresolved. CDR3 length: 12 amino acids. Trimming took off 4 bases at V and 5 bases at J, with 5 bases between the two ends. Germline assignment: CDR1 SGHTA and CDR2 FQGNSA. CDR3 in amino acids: CASSSDTGELFF. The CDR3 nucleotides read TGTGCCAGCAGCTCAGATACCGGGGAGCTGTTTTTT.

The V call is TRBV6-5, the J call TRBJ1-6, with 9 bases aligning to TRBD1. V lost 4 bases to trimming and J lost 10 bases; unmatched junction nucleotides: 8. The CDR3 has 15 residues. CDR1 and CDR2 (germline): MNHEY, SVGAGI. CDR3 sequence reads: CASSSITGGGSPLHF. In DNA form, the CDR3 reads TGTGCCAGCAGTTCCATCACAGGGGGCGGATCACCCCTCCACTTT.

This chain's CDR3 is CASSISGVATEAFF. CDR3 DNA sequence: TGTGCCAGTAGTATATCAGGGGTGGCCACTGAAGCTTTCTTT. The genes are TRBV19 and TRBJ1-1; D may be TRBD1 (6 bases). V lost 2 bases, J lost 4 bases, and 11 bases lay in between. CDR3 length equals 14 residues. In germline, CDR1 is LNHDA, CDR2 SQIVND (reference sequence).

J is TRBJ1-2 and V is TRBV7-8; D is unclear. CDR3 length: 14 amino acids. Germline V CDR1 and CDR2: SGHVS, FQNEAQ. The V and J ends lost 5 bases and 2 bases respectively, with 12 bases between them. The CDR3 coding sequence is TGTGCCAGCAGCAAGGGCGGGAGGAACTATGGCTACACCTTC. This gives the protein CASSKGGRNYGYTF.

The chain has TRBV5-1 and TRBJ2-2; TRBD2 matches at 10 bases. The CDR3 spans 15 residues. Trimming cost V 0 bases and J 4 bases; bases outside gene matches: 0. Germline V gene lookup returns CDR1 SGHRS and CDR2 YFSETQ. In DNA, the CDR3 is TGCGCCAGCAGCTTGGAGCGGGGGGGCACCGGGGAGCTGTTTTTT. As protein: CASSLERGGTGELFF.

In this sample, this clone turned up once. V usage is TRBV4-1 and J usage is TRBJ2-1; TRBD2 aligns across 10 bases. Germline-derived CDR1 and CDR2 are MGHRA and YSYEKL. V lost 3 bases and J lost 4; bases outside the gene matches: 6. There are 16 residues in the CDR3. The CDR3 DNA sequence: TGCGCCAGCAGCCACCTTCGGACTAGCGGATACAATGAGCAGTTCTTC. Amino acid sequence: CASSHLRTSGYNEQFF.

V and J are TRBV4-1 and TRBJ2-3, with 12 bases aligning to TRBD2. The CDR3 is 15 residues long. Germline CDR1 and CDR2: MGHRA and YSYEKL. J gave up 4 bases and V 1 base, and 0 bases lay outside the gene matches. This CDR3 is CASSQGTSGADTQYF. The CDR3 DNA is TGCGCCAGCAGCCAAGGGACTAGCGGGGCAGATACGCAGTATTTT.

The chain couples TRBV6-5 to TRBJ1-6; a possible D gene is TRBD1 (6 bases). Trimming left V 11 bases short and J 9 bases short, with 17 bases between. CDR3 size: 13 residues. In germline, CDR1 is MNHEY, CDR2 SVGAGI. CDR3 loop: CAAVLGALSPLHF. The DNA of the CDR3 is TGTGCCGCCGTCTTGGGGGCGCTTTCACCCCTCCACTTT.

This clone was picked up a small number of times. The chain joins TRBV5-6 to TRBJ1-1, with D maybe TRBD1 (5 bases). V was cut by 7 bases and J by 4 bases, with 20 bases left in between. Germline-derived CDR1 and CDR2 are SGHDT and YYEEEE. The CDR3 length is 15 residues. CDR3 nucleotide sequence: TGTGCCAGCGGATTAACTGGGGGGATTGCCACTGAAGCTTTCTTT. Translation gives CASGLTGGIATEAFF.

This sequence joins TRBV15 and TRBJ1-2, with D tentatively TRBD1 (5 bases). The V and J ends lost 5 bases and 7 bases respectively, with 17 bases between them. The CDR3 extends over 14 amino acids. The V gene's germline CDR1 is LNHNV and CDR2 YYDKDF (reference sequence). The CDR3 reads CATSRNFGGGGYTF. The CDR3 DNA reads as TGTGCCACCAGCCGGAACTTCGGGGGTGGTGGCTACACCTTC.

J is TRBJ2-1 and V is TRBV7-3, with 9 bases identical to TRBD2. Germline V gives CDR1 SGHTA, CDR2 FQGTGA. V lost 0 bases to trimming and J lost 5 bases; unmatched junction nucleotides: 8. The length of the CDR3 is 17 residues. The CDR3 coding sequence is TGTGCCAGCAGCTTAACGAGCAAGCGGGGGGTTCACAATGAGCAGTTCTTC. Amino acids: CASSLTSKRGVHNEQFF.

The CDR3 loop reads CASSIAGSYTDTQYF. The CDR3 nucleotides are TGTGCCAGTAGTATTGCGGGGTCATACACAGATACGCAGTATTTT. V and J are TRBV19 and TRBJ2-3; the D gene is possibly TRBD2 (6 bases). The V end lost 3 bases, the J end lost 2 bases, and 12 bases lay between the germline ends. This CDR3 contains 15 residues. CDR1 LNHDA and CDR2 SQIVND come from the germline V gene (reference sequence).

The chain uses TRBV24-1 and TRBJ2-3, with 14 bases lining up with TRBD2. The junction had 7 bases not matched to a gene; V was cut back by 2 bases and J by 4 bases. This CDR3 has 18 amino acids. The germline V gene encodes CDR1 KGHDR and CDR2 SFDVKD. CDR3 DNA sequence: TGTGCCACCAGTGATTCCCGACTAGCGGGGGGGCCTGCAGATACGCAGTATTTT. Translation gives CATSDSRLAGGPADTQYF.

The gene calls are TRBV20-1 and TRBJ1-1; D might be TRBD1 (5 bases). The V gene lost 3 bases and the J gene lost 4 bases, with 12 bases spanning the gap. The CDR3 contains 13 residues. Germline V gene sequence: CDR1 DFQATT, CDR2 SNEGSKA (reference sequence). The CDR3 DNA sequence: TGCAGTGCTAGTTTCAGGGTTGGCACTGAAGCTTTCTTT. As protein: CSASFRVGTEAFF.